These 16 T cell receptor beta chains originate from one sample sequenced in a study of blood T cell repertoires in COVID-19. Sequencing used immunoSEQ multiplex PCR; TCRdb keeps in-frame clones, though not all of them. The data contain about 69,000 clones, roughly three quarters of them singletons. The specimen sequenced was peripheral blood. The receptors were sampled from a human donor in a cohort sampled during active COVID-19.

This clone has a single count. This chain connects TRBV6-5 to TRBJ1-3; possibly TRBD1 for D (5 bases). Germline CDR1 is MNHEY and CDR2 is SVGAGI. This CDR3 is 13 amino acids long. V was shortened by 11 bases and J by 3 bases, with 14 bases between the two germline ends. In nucleotides, the CDR3 is TGTGCCTCGGGAGGGGCAATTGGAAACACCATATATTTT. As protein: CASGGAIGNTIYF.

The V and J genes are TRBV15 and TRBJ2-1; 10 bases are shared with TRBD2. Trimming removed 6 bases from V and 6 bases from J; junction bases left unmatched: 11. CDR1 and CDR2 from the germline V gene are LNHNV and YYDKDF (reference sequence). The CDR3 is 16 residues long. The CDR3 is CATSPGTSDVGNEQFF. DNA for the CDR3: TGTGCCACCAGTCCTGGGACTAGCGATGTGGGCAATGAGCAGTTCTTC.

Turning to this clone: Other DNA sequences from this sample encode an identical CDR3 as well. The chain joins TRBV29-1 to TRBJ2-2; 7 nucleotides align to TRBD1. CDR3 size: 17 residues. The V gene's germline CDR1 is SQVTM and CDR2 ANQGSEA. The V gene end was trimmed by 0 bases and the J gene end by 3 bases; junction bases not matched to a gene: 10. DNA of the CDR3: TGCAGCGTTGAAGATCCCGGTCAGGGGGTGGACACCGGGGAGCTGTTTTTT. It encodes CSVEDPGQGVDTGELFF.

The CDR3 bases are TGTGCCAGCAGTCCGAGCGGGAGTTACTACAATGAGCAGTTCTTC. It translates to CASSPSGSYYNEQFF. The J gene is TRBJ2-1, the V gene TRBV25-1; TRBD2 matches at 8 bases. The germline V gene has CDR1 MGHDK and CDR2 SYGVNS. V lost 5 bases to trimming and J lost 3 bases; unmatched junction nucleotides: 6. CDR3 size: 15 residues.

The chain uses TRBV28 and TRBJ1-5; 7 bases map to TRBD1. Germline V lookup: CDR1 MDHEN, CDR2 SYDVKM. Unmatched junction bases numbered 11, after V lost 6 bases and J lost 15 bases. This CDR3 contains 12 residues. DNA for the CDR3: TGTGCCAGCAGACTCGGACAGGAGAGGTGGCATTTT. This encodes CASRLGQERWHF. Full variable domain (remainder filled in from reference TRBV28 and TRBJ1-5): DVKVTQSSRYLVKRTGEKVFLECVQDMDHENMFWYRQDPGLGLRLIYFSYDVKMKEKGDIPEGYSVSREKKERFSLILESASTNQTSMYLCASRLGQERWHFGDGTRLSIL.

The V gene is TRBV20-1, the J gene TRBJ2-7, with D maybe TRBD2 (6 bases). The germline V and J ends were trimmed by 3 bases and 6 bases, with 15 bases remaining between them. This CDR3 has 13 amino acids. Germline CDR1 and CDR2: DFQATT and SNEGSKA (reference sequence). This CDR3 reads CSASPPSGLEQYF. The CDR3 DNA sequence: TGCAGTGCTAGTCCCCCCAGCGGGCTCGAGCAGTACTTC.

The chain is built from TRBV4-1 and TRBJ2-1, with TRBD2 matching over 12 bases. Trimming at V came to 6 bases and at J to 9 bases, leaving 12 bases not matched to a gene. The CDR3 length is 16 residues. Germline CDR1 reads MGHRA; CDR2 reads YSYEKL. The CDR3 protein is CASRVGPLAGGIEQFF. In DNA, the CDR3 is TGCGCCAGCAGAGTAGGCCCGCTAGCGGGGGGGATTGAGCAGTTCTTC.

The chain recombines TRBV11-3 with TRBJ2-7; D ambiguous. CDR3 size: 12 residues. CDR1 is SGHNT, CDR2 YENEEA, per germline. The V end lost 2 bases, the J end lost 7 bases, and 9 bases lay between the germline ends. CDR3 nucleotides: TGTGCCAGCAGCTTAAATTTCGGGGAGCAGTACTTC. This encodes CASSLNFGEQYF.

The chain recombines TRBV5-3 with TRBJ2-5; D call uncertain. TRBV5-3 is sorted into the ORF group, with uncertain function. The CDR3 covers 13 residues. The V and J ends lost 3 bases and 1 base respectively, with 7 bases between them. The CDR3 region is CARSSILQETQYF. The CDR3 nucleotides read TGTGCCAGAAGCTCCATACTCCAAGAGACCCAGTACTTC.

This sequence joins TRBV28 and TRBJ2-1, with 7 bases that match TRBD2. J lost 0 bases, V lost 6 bases, and 5 bases had no gene match. The CDR3 totals 15 residues. Looked up from germline, CDR1 is MDHEN and CDR2 is SYDVKM. For the CDR3, the DNA is TGTGCCAGCAGGGAAGCGGGGAGCTCCTACAATGAGCAGTTCTTC. Its protein product is CASREAGSSYNEQFF. The full variable domain, its missing parts supplied by reference TRBV28 and TRBJ2-1, is DVKVTQSSRYLVKRTGEKVFLECVQDMDHENMFWYRQDPGLGLRLIYFSYDVKMKEKGDIPEGYSVSREKKERFSLILESASTNQTSMYLCASREAGSSYNEQFFGPGTRLTVL.

This sequence joins TRBV27 and TRBJ2-5; 7 bases map to TRBD1. This CDR3 spans 14 amino acids. Germline V gene sequence: CDR1 MNHEY, CDR2 SMNVEV (reference sequence). With V trimmed by 1 base and J by 4 bases, 3 bases remained unmatched. The CDR3: CASSLFYRGETQYF. In nucleotides, the CDR3 is TGTGCCAGCAGTTTATTCTACAGGGGAGAGACCCAGTACTTC.

This clone occurred once. The chain joins TRBV19 to TRBJ1-1, with unresolved D. Trimming removed 1 base at V and 2 bases at J, with 14 bases between. This CDR3 is built from 16 residues. In germline, CDR1 is LNHDA, CDR2 SQIVND (reference sequence). This chain's CDR3 is CASSIAGWTINTEAFF. The CDR3 bases are TGTGCCAGTAGTATAGCGGGGTGGACCATAAACACTGAAGCTTTCTTT.

This clone was picked up a small number of times. The V gene is TRBV2, the J gene TRBJ1-6; TRBD1 agrees at 8 bases. CDR3 length equals 14 residues. The V gene's germline CDR1 is SNHLY and CDR2 FYNNEI. Trimming at V came to 5 bases and at J to 7 bases, leaving 4 bases not matched to a gene. CDR3 in amino acids: CASSTGGPNSPLHF. The CDR3 region has the DNA TGTGCCAGCAGTACAGGGGGACCAAATTCACCCCTCCACTTT.

The genes are TRBV11-2 and TRBJ2-7, with 7 bases aligning to TRBD1. V shed 0 bases and J 0 bases; nucleotides not matched to a gene: 2. CDR3 size: 15 residues. Germline assignment: CDR1 SGHAT and CDR2 FQNNGV. The CDR3 is CASSLETGISYEQYF. Here the CDR3 DNA reads TGTGCCAGCAGCTTAGAGACAGGGATCTCCTACGAGCAGTACTTC.

This clone was recorded a few times. J is TRBJ1-2 and V is TRBV7-9; D uncertain. With 8 bases removed from V and 7 bases from J, the gap between germline ends came to 8 bases. The CDR3 length is 10 residues. Germline V lookup: CDR1 SEHNR, CDR2 FQNEAQ (reference sequence). The chain's CDR3 is CASGPLGYTF. The CDR3 nucleotides read TGTGCCAGCGGCCCGCTTGGCTACACCTTC. Based on the CDR3 plus reference TRBV7-9 and TRBJ1-2, the full variable domain is DTGVSQNPRHKITKRGQNVTFRCDPISEHNRLYWYRQTLGQGPEFLTYFQNEAQLEKSRLLSDRFSAERPKGSFSTLEIQRTEQGDSAMYLCASGPLGYTFGSGTRLTVV.

The chain uses TRBV3-1 (or the pseudogene TRBV3-2) and TRBJ2-3; 9 bases map to TRBD2. J lost 0 bases, V lost 0 bases, and 1 base had no gene match. This CDR3 has 16 amino acids. In germline, CDR1 is LGHDT, CDR2 YNNKEL (reference sequence). CDR3 protein: CASSQDLAGSTDTQYF. The CDR3, as DNA: TGTGCCAGCAGCCAAGATCTAGCGGGGAGCACAGATACGCAGTATTTT.